This TCR beta chain came from a study of tissue T cells after allogeneic stem cell transplantation (dated by TCRdb to between 2021 and 2022). With regard to the full study: Several adult allo-HCT recipients with steroid-refractory GVHD were prospectively enrolled in a research-autopsy study over a three-year period. Every GVHD patient received a graft from a donor; four grafts were unmodified and three were CD34-selected to deplete T cells. The study profiled TCR beta repertoires across many tissues from research autopsies of patients with and without GVHD, plus mouse models of GVHD. The human part of the study was a prospective observational study with no blinding and no randomization. Pre-transplant PBMCs were of recipient origin and were available from about five GVHD patients. Gastrointestinal GVHD was present in all GVHD patients, each of whom received several lines of GVHD-directed therapy, and five of these patients also had skin involvement. For viably preserved blood and marrow, CD3+ T cells were flow-sorted when cell numbers allowed; smaller samples underwent direct DNA extraction.

The library relied on the immunoSEQ multiplex PCR assay. TCRbeta CDR3 sequencing was performed at survey depth by Adaptive Biotechnologies, and CDR3 sequences, V/J genes, productive frequency and template counts were reported. TCR beta CDR3 regions were amplified from genomic DNA instead of RNA. The paper's data handling went like this. Jensen-Shannon divergence was used to quantify pairwise repertoire overlap between tissues, with a value of 1 indicating complete divergence and a value of 0 indicating identical repertoires. Tissues were clustered by single-linkage agglomerative hierarchical clustering of pairwise JSD values and displayed as dendrograms. GLIPH2 was run on all patient samples with simulation_depth 1000, kmer_min_depth 3, cdr3_length_cutoff 8, keeping groups with more than two unique CDR3s. A standardized tissue-overlap score was generated by extrapolating Jaccard GLIPH-group overlap across patients to a standard repertoire size of 1000 clones. Linear mixed-effect models, with tissue as a fixed effect and individual as a random effect, were used to test how diversity related to clinical or experimental variables. TCRdb re-hosts the immuneACCESS table, in-frame sequences only. Its copies lack some clones; in the studies checked, an unresolved V gene accounts for under half of them, and the cause for the rest is not known. V and J calls and clone size are those listed in that table; D and trimming were worked out from the DNA. Across this sample there are approximately 45,000 clones, with roughly 92% seen only once. The ten largest clones capture about 4% of the sample.

Study-wide conclusions, independent of this receptor: Within patients, how anatomically similar the tissues were was a key factor in shaping TCR repertoire composition, regardless of disease or transplant status. Only a few T cell clones appeared in more than one patient, yet motif-based clustering showed tissue-specific repertoire signatures that were shared between patients. The patient cohort was small and clinically heterogeneous, and sampling depth was acknowledged as a limitation. In both patients and mice, only a limited portion of the TCR repertoire detected in tissues was captured by blood and spleen T cells. Which tissue TCRs were alloreactive or antigen-specific was not determined in the study, and some clones might have been persisting host cells.

Concerning this clone itself: The specificity of this receptor is unknown. No much larger clone exists at a distance of one base, and base qualities are not known.

The sample's time point, from its label and the paper: recipient (host-origin) PBMCs collected before allo-HCT. V and J lose 1 base and 2 bases, and a span of 19 bases separates them. The germline V gene provides CDR1 SGDLS and CDR2 YYNGEE. The CDR3 covers 17 residues, taking in both the cysteine and the phenylalanine. Only the CDR3 DNA stays, 51 bases, in frame from base 1. The specimen was blood, collected before transplantation. This receptor was taken from a woman aged 40-69 years who later had graft-versus-host disease after an allogeneic stem cell transplant. The receptor chain draws on TRBV9 and TRBJ2-7; tentative D gene TRBD1, with 6 bases matching. CDR3 reads: CASSVIPSSRTAYEQYF. The sequence in DNA is TGTGCCAGCAGCGTAATCCCTTCCAGCCGGACAGCCTACGAGCAGTACTTC.